This T cell receptor (beta chain) stems from a study of shared T cell receptors in the human thymus. Sequenced by immunoSEQ multiplex PCR; TCRdb stores in-frame clones only, minus some. The sample yields 720,000 or so clones, approximately 83% seen once. CDR3 length: 17 residues. V was trimmed by 0 bases and J by 4 bases, leaving 22 bases between them. Germline CDR1 GTSNPN, CDR2 SVGIG (reference sequence). The data were also submitted as part of a second study, on human thymus T cells. From that second work: Thymus tissue for the work was resected from patients undergoing corrective heart surgery. Biased V and J segment usage appeared in thymus and peripheral blood. Highly overlapping thymic repertoires in unrelated individuals were reported by related research.

Sequenced sample: thymocytes. The J gene is TRBJ2-7, the V gene TRBV30, with D maybe TRBD1 (7 bases). This receptor was obtained from a girl less than two years old with a congenital heart defect. The CDR3 nucleotides are TGTGCCTGGAGTGTACCTAAATCCAGGGGGGCCGGTTACGAGCAGTACTTC. Its protein is CAWSVPKSRGAGYEQYF.